The T cell receptor beta chain described here comes from a study of blood T cell repertoires in COVID-19. Study-wide context: Researchers got acute and convalescent COVID-19 samples from the United States, Italy and Spain.

Some clones are missing from TCRdb's copy, which holds only in-frame ones; the method was immunoSEQ multiplex PCR. The sample holds about 140,000 clones, 70% to 90% seen once. Participants were aged roughly 18 to 89 years, lived in about 26 US areas, and enrolled virtually. V was clipped by 5 bases and J by 0 bases, with 17 bases between them. Germline CDR1 and CDR2: LGHNT and FRNRAP. This CDR3 comprises 17 residues. The sample consisted of PBMCs or T cells enriched from blood (not recorded which). This clonotype was obtained from a woman aged 50 to 60 with acute COVID-19. This chain connects TRBV12-5 to TRBJ1-5; D is perhaps TRBD1 (6 bases). The CDR3 region is CASGTNRDTYSNQPQHF. In DNA, the CDR3 is TGTGCTAGTGGTACTAACCGGGACACCTATAGCAATCAGCCCCAGCATTTT.